A single sample gave rise to the 10 T cell receptor beta chains below, sequenced in a study of Ad26.COV2.S vaccination and SARS-CoV-2 variants (dated by TCRdb to the early 2020s). Per the publication, the time point label means: individuals recovered from natural SARS-CoV-2 infection. The protocol used for the library was the immunoSEQ multiplex PCR assay. Sourced from immuneACCESS, this table was stored by TCRdb with only in-frame sequences that have V and J called. A share of the clones is absent; for the studies checked, an unresolved V gene accounts for under half, and the remainder has no known explanation. For this sample the table gives fewer than 50,000 clones, of which roughly 83% were detected only once. The ten largest make up about 45% of the sample. The material sequenced was peripheral blood, taken after recovery from COVID-19. These receptors originate from a human donor who had recovered from COVID-19.

The chain uses TRBV7-9 and TRBJ1-1; 8 nucleotides agree with TRBD1. This CDR3 spans 12 amino acids. The germline V gene has CDR1 SEHNR and CDR2 FQNEAQ (reference sequence). J lost 6 bases, V lost 5 bases, and 2 bases had no gene match. The CDR3 is CASSQQGAEAFF. In DNA, the CDR3 is TGTGCCAGCAGCCAACAGGGGGCTGAAGCTTTCTTT.

J is TRBJ2-3 and V is TRBV7-9; D gene unclear. The CDR3 extends over 14 amino acids. V was clipped by 1 base and J by 0 bases, with 5 bases between them. Per the germline V gene, CDR1 is SEHNR and CDR2 is FQNEAQ (reference sequence). The CDR3 coding sequence is TGTGCCAGCAGCTTAGGGGCGAGCACAGATACGCAGTATTTT. It yields the protein CASSLGASTDTQYF.

V is TRBV5-1 and J is TRBJ2-7, with TRBD1 identical over 9 bases. The germline V gene encodes CDR1 SGHRS and CDR2 YFSETQ. Trimming took 3 bases from V and 5 from J; bases not matched to a gene: 15. The length of the CDR3 is 17 residues. In DNA form, the CDR3 reads TGCGCCAGCAGCTGGAGGGTCCCCGGACAGGGGCTGGACGAGCAGTACTTC. This sequence encodes CASSWRVPGQGLDEQYF.

The chain joins TRBV11-2 to TRBJ2-2, with a possible D match to TRBD2 (5 bases). Germline values: CDR1 SGHAT, CDR2 FQNNGV. The CDR3 runs to 15 residues. V was pared by 1 base and J by 3 bases, with 9 bases between. The CDR3, as DNA: TGTGCCAGCAGCTTAGGGCCGGACTACACCGGGGAGCTGTTTTTT. This gives the protein CASSLGPDYTGELFF.

This chain links TRBV9 with TRBJ1-2; no clear D gene. The germline CDR1 and CDR2 sequences are SGDLS and YYNGEE. The CDR3 runs to 13 residues. The CDR3 coding sequence is TGTGCAGTAGCTCCAGAGAACAACTATGGCTACACCTTC. Translation: CAVAPENNYGYTF.

The chain carries TRBV4-2 and TRBJ1-6; 10 positions agree with TRBD1. There are 16 residues in the CDR3. Unmatched junction bases numbered 2, after V lost 0 bases and J lost 6 bases. Per the germline V gene, CDR1 is LGHNA and CDR2 is YNFKEQ. This chain's CDR3 is CASSQEGDRGNSPLHF. The DNA for the CDR3 is TGTGCCAGCAGCCAAGAAGGGGACAGGGGTAATTCACCCCTCCACTTT.

In this sample, this clone turned up once. V usage is TRBV6-5 and J usage is TRBJ2-7, with 7 bases matching TRBD2. This CDR3 spans 15 amino acids. J lost 1 base, V lost 6 bases, and 9 bases had no gene match. Germline V gives CDR1 MNHEY, CDR2 SVGAGI. This chain's CDR3 is CASSSSGGGSYEQYF. The DNA of the CDR3 is TGTGCCAGCAGCTCATCCGGGGGAGGGTCCTACGAGCAGTACTTC.

The table lists this clone with a few counts. J is TRBJ1-1 and V is TRBV7-3; perhaps TRBD1 as D (6 bases). CDR3 length equals 13 residues. Germline V gives CDR1 SGHTA, CDR2 FQGTGA. V shed 6 bases and J shed 12 bases, with 20 bases lying between them. CDR3 DNA sequence: TGTGCCAGCAGGGCCCAAACACAGGGTAAGACTTTCTTT. Amino acid sequence: CASRAQTQGKTFF.

In DNA form, the CDR3 reads TGTGCCAGCAGCGCCCCGGAGAATGGAAACACCATATATTTT. It encodes CASSAPENGNTIYF. The V call is TRBV11-1, the J call TRBJ1-3; no reliable D call. Between the trimmed V and J ends, which lost 5 bases and 3 bases, there was a span of 11 bases. Germline V gene sequence: CDR1 SGHAT, CDR2 FQDESV (reference sequence). The length of the CDR3 is 14 residues.

The CDR3 DNA is TGTGCCAGCAGCGTAGATGGGGCCTATGGCTACACCTTC. This codes for CASSVDGAYGYTF. The chain is built from TRBV9 and TRBJ1-2; a possible D gene is TRBD1 (5 bases). This CDR3 has 13 amino acids. The germline gives CDR1 SGDLS, CDR2 YYNGEE. V dropped 0 bases and J dropped 4 bases, with 7 bases sitting between them.